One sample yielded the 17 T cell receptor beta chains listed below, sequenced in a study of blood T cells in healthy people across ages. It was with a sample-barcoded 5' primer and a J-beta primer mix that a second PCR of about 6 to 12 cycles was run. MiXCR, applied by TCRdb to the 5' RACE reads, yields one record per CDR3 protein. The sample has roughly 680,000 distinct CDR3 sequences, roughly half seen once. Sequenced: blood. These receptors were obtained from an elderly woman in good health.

Here the CDR3 DNA reads TGTGCCAGCAGTTCGGGGGGACAGTTGTATGGCTACACCTTC. Residues: CASSSGGQLYGYTF. The chain combines TRBV28 with TRBJ1-2; 7 positions match TRBD1. The CDR3 is 14 amino acids. Trimming at V came to 4 bases and at J to 5 bases, leaving 7 bases not matched to a gene. Germline loops: CDR1 MDHEN, CDR2 SYDVKM.

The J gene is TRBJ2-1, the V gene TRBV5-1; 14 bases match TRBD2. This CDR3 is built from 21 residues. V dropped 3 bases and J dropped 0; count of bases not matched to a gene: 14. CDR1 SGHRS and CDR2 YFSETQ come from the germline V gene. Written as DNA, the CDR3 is TGCGCCAGCAGCTCCGGGACAGGGGGGACTAGCGGGAGTGGCTCCTACAATGAGCAGTTCTTC. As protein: CASSSGTGGTSGSGSYNEQFF.

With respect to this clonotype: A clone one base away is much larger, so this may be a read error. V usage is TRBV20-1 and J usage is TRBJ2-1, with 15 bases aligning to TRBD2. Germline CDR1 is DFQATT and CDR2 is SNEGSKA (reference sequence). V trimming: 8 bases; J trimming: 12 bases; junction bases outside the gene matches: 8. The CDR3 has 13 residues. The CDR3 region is CSSTGLAGGGQFF. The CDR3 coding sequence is TGCAGTTCTACGGGACTAGCGGGAGGTGGGCAGTTCTTC.

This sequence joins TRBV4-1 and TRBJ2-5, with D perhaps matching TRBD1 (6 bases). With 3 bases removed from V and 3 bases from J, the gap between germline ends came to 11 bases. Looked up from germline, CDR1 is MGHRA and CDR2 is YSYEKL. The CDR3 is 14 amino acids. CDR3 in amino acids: CASSQRQEKETQYF. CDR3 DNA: TGCGCCAGCAGCCAGAGACAGGAAAAAGAGACCCAGTACTTC.

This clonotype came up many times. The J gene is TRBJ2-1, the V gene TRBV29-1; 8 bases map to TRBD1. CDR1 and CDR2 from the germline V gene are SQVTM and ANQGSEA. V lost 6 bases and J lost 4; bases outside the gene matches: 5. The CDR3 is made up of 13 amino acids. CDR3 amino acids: CSVLGQGYNEQFF. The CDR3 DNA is TGCAGCGTGCTTGGACAGGGTTACAATGAGCAGTTCTTC.

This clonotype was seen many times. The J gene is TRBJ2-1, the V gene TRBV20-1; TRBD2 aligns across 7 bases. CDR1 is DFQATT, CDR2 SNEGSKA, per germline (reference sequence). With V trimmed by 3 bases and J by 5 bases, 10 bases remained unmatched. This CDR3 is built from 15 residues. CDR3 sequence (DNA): TGCAGTGCTAGGGAAGCGGGGCATCTTAACAATGAGCAGTTCTTC. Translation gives CSAREAGHLNNEQFF.

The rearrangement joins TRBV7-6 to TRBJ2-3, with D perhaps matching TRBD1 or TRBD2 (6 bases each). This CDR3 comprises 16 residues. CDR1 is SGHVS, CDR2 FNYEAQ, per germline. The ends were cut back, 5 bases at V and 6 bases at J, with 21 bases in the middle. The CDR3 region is CASSTLVGGTADTQYF. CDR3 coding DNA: TGTGCCAGCAGCACCTTAGTGGGGGGCACAGCCGATACGCAGTATTTT.

The CDR3 spells CASSQSDGRPFQETQYF. The CDR3, as DNA: TGTGCCAGCAGCCAGAGCGACGGGCGCCCGTTCCAAGAGACCCAGTACTTC. The chain recombines TRBV3-1 with TRBJ2-5; no reliable D call. V gave up 3 bases and J gave up 1 base, with 18 bases separating them. From germline, CDR1 is LGHDT and CDR2 YNNKEL (reference sequence). The CDR3 is 17 residues long.

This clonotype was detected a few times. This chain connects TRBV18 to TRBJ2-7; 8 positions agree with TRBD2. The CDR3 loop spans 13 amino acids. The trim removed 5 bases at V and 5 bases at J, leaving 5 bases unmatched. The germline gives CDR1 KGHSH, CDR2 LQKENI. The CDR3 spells CASSTGLEDEQYF. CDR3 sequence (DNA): TGTGCCAGCTCAACGGGACTAGAAGACGAGCAGTACTTC.

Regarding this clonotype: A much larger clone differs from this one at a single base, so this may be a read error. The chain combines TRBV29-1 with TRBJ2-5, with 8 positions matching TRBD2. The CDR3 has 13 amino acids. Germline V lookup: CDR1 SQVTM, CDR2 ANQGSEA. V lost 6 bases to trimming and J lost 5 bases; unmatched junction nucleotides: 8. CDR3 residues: CSVYRGGGETQYF. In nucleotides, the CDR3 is TGCAGCGTCTACCGGGGGGGCGGGGAGACCCAGTACTTC.

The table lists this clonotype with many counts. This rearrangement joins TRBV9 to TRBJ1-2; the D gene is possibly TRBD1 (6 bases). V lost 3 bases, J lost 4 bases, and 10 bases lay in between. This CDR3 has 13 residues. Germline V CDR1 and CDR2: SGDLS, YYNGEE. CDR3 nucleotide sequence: TGTGCCAGCAGCGCAGGGGATGGCTATGGCTACACCTTC. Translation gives CASSAGDGYGYTF.

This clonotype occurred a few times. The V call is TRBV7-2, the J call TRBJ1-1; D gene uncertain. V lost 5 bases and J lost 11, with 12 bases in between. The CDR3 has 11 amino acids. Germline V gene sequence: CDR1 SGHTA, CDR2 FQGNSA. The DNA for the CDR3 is TGTGCCAGCAGCCAACGGTACGAGGCTTTCTTT. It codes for CASSQRYEAFF.

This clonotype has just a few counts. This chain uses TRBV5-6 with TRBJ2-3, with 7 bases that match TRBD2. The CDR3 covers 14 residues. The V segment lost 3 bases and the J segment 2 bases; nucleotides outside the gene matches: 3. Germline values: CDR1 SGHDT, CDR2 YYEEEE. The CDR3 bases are TGTGCCAGCAGCTACCGGGACTACACAGATACGCAGTATTTT. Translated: CASSYRDYTDTQYF.

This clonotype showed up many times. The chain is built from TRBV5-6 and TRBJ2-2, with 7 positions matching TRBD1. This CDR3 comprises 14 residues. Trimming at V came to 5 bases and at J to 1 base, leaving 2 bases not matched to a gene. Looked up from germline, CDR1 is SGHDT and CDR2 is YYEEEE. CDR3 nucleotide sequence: TGTGCCAGCAGAAGACAGGGGAACACCGGGGAGCTGTTTTTT. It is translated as CASRRQGNTGELFF.

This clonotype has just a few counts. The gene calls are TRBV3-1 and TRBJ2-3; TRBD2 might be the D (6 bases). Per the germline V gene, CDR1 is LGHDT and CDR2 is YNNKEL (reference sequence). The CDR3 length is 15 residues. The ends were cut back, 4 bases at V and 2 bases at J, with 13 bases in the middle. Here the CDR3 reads CASSLWTTPTDTQYF. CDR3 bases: TGTGCCAGCAGCCTGTGGACTACTCCCACAGATACGCAGTATTTT.

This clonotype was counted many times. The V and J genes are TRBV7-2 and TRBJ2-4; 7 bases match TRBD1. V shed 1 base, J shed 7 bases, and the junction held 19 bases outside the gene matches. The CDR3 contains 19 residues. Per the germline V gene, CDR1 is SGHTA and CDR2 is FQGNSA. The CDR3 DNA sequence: TGTGCCAGCAGCTTAGTGTCGGGGCCAGGGTCCACAGGGGTGAACATTCAGTACTTC. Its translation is CASSLVSGPGSTGVNIQYF.

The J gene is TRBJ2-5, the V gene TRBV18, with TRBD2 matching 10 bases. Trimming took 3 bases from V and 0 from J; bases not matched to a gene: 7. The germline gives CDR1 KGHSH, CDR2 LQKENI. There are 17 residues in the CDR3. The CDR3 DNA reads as TGTGCCAGCTCACCTTGGACTAGCGGAGCGTACCAAGAGACCCAGTACTTC. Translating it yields CASSPWTSGAYQETQYF. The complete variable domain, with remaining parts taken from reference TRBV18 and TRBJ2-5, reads NAGVMQNPRHLVRRRGQEARLRCSPMKGHSHVYWYRQLPEEGLKFMVYLQKENIIDESGMPKERFSAEFPKEGPSILRIQQVVRGDSAAYFCASSPWTSGAYQETQYFGPGTRLLVL.